These 32 T cell receptor beta chains originate from one sample sequenced in a study of blood T cell repertoires in COVID-19 (dated by TCRdb to 2018 to 2020). The library relied on the immunoSEQ multiplex PCR assay. As stored in TCRdb, this immuneACCESS dataset retains in-frame rearrangements with V and J assigned. A fraction of the clones does not appear; measured against another copy, unresolved V genes explain less than half of the discrepancy, and the remainder lacks a known reason. This sample comprises tens of thousands of clones, less than 85% of them detected only once. The ten largest make up roughly 21% of the sample. The sequenced sample was peripheral blood. Receptors were obtained from a woman of 80 years or more with acute or convalescent COVID-19.

This clone came up once. V gene TRBV6-6 combines with J gene TRBJ2-5, with TRBD2 as a possible D gene (6 bases). The CDR3 spans 14 residues. Germline V gene sequence: CDR1 MNHNY, CDR2 SVGAGI (reference sequence). The V end lost 0 bases, the J end lost 4 bases, and 9 bases lay between the germline ends. The CDR3 coding sequence is TGTGCCAGCAGTTACTCGGGGCGGGGAGAGACCCAGTACTTC. Its protein product is CASSYSGRGETQYF.

This rearrangement joins TRBV21-1 to TRBJ1-4; the D call TRBD1 from the table was never checked on the DNA. TRBV21-1 is flagged as a pseudogene. The CDR3 has 17 residues. DNA for the CDR3: TGTGCCAGCAGCAAAGCGCTTTCGGCAGGATATCGGGAAAAACTGTTTTTT. Its protein is CASSKALSAGYREKLFF.

This clone turned up a few times. At the DNA level, this CDR3 is encoded by other sequences in the same sample as well. The genes are TRBV3-1 (or the pseudogene TRBV3-2) and TRBJ2-2, with TRBD2 identical over 12 bases. The CDR3 length is 16 residues. Trimming at V came to 6 bases and at J to 5 bases, leaving 7 bases not matched to a gene. Germline lookup yields CDR1 LGHDT and CDR2 YNNKEL (reference sequence). CDR3 loop: CASSPSGGARTGELFF. For the CDR3, the DNA is TGTGCCAGCAGTCCTAGCGGGGGGGCACGTACCGGGGAGCTGTTTTTT.

The genes are TRBV6-6 and TRBJ2-7; TRBD2 might be the D (6 bases). V lost 5 bases and J 1 base, leaving 9 bases between the germline ends. This CDR3 has 13 amino acids. The germline gives CDR1 MNHNY, CDR2 SVGAGI (reference sequence). The CDR3 region has the DNA TGTGCCAGCAGTCTGGGACTGTCCTACGAGCAGTACTTC. This sequence encodes CASSLGLSYEQYF.

This clone was seen once. V and J are TRBV7-2 and TRBJ2-1, with D perhaps TRBD2 (5 bases). V was shortened by 4 bases and J by 6 bases, with 7 bases between the two germline ends. This CDR3 has 12 residues. The germline V gene encodes CDR1 SGHTA and CDR2 FQGNSA. The CDR3 is CASSWSGNEQFF. The CDR3 region has the DNA TGTGCCAGCAGCTGGAGCGGCAATGAGCAGTTCTTC.

The chain couples TRBV5-1 to TRBJ1-5; D is uncertain. The germline V gene encodes CDR1 SGHRS and CDR2 YFSETQ. With 1 base removed from V and 4 bases from J, the gap between germline ends came to 9 bases. This CDR3 comprises 14 residues. The CDR3 reads CASSLIPGNQPQHF. Here the CDR3 DNA reads TGCGCCAGCAGCTTGATTCCGGGGAATCAGCCCCAGCATTTT. The full variable domain, completed using reference TRBV5-1 and TRBJ1-5, is KAGVTQTPRYLIKTRGQQVTLSCSPISGHRSVSWYQQTPGQGLQFLFEYFSETQRNKGNFPGRFSGRQFSNSRSEMNVSTLELGDSALYLCASSLIPGNQPQHFGDGTRLSIL.

There are many counts of this clone. The chain joins TRBV27 to TRBJ2-1; D not resolved. CDR1 MNHEY and CDR2 SMNVEV come from the germline V gene (reference sequence). Between the trimmed V and J ends, which lost 7 bases and 6 bases, there was a span of 13 bases. This CDR3 comprises 13 residues. The CDR3 DNA follows: TGTGCCAGCACCCACTTTTCGGGCAATGAGCAGTTCTTC. Translated, it gives CASTHFSGNEQFF.

V is TRBV9 and J is TRBJ1-1; weak D call: TRBD1 (5 bases). The CDR3 spans 13 residues. Per the germline V gene, CDR1 is SGDLS and CDR2 is YYNGEE. The V end lost 0 bases, the J end lost 6 bases, and 9 bases lay between the germline ends. The CDR3 protein is CASSVASTAEAFF. Here the CDR3 DNA reads TGTGCCAGCAGCGTAGCCTCGACAGCTGAAGCTTTCTTT.

The CDR3 sequence: CASTGYGTSGRVQETQYF. The CDR3 DNA reads as TGTGCCAGCACGGGATACGGGACTAGCGGGAGAGTGCAGGAGACCCAGTACTTC. V gene TRBV3-1 (or the pseudogene TRBV3-2) combines with J gene TRBJ2-5; TRBD2 matches 14 bases. Per the germline V gene, CDR1 is LGHDT and CDR2 is YNNKEL (reference sequence). The CDR3 covers 18 residues. V shed 7 bases and J 5 bases; nucleotides not matched to a gene: 15.

The chain links TRBV7-6 to TRBJ2-3; 8 nucleotides line up with TRBD2. After removal of 2 bases from V and 3 bases from J, the junction contained 7 bases not matched to a gene. Germline V gene sequence: CDR1 SGHVS, CDR2 FNYEAQ. This CDR3 spans 16 amino acids. Here the CDR3 reads CASSLISTSGTDTQYF. CDR3 coding DNA: TGTGCCAGCAGCTTAATCAGTACTAGCGGTACAGATACGCAGTATTTT.

This clone was picked up many times. The CDR3 coding sequence is TGTGCCAGCCGCGGGTGGGGTTGGAACACTGAAGCTTTCTTT. It encodes CASRGWGWNTEAFF. This rearrangement joins TRBV3-1 (or the pseudogene TRBV3-2) to TRBJ1-1; D not resolved. The germline V gene encodes CDR1 LGHDT and CDR2 YNNKEL (reference sequence). V shed 8 bases and J shed 1 base, with 14 bases lying between them. There are 14 residues in the CDR3.

In DNA form, the CDR3 reads TGTGCCAGCAGCCGGGACAGCTCGGTTACTGAAGCTTTCTTT. Translated: CASSRDSSVTEAFF. The chain carries TRBV5-8 and TRBJ1-1, with 7 bases that match TRBD1. Unmatched junction bases numbered 8, after V lost 4 bases and J lost 5 bases. Germline CDR1 is SGHTS and CDR2 is YDEGEE. This CDR3 region has 14 residues.

V usage is TRBV7-8 and J usage is TRBJ2-1, with D unclear. Trimming took off 3 bases at V and 9 bases at J, with 15 bases between the two ends. This CDR3 comprises 14 residues. From germline, CDR1 is SGHVS and CDR2 FQNEAQ. CDR3 sequence reads: CASSFTLGLGEQFF. The CDR3, as DNA: TGTGCCAGCAGCTTTACCCTAGGATTGGGTGAGCAGTTCTTC.

The chain recombines TRBV4-1 with TRBJ2-3; maybe TRBD2 (6 bases). This CDR3 region has 16 residues. The V gene's germline CDR1 is MGHRA and CDR2 YSYEKL. Trimming removed 0 bases at V and 2 bases at J, with 12 bases between. The CDR3 loop is CASSQEPAGYTDTQYF. The CDR3, as DNA: TGCGCCAGCAGCCAAGAGCCGGCGGGGTACACAGATACGCAGTATTTT.

This clone was seen once. This chain connects TRBV7-9 to TRBJ1-4; weak D call: TRBD1 (6 bases). Germline CDR1 SEHNR, CDR2 FQNEAQ (reference sequence). V was cut by 6 bases and J by 8 bases, with 16 bases left in between. The CDR3 sequence is 14 residues long. CDR3 bases: TGTGCCAGCAGGGTTCAGGGGTCCGGCGAAAAACTGTTTTTT. Its protein is CASRVQGSGEKLFF. Full variable domain (missing parts from reference TRBV7-9 and TRBJ1-4): DTGVSQNPRHKITKRGQNVTFRCDPISEHNRLYWYRQTLGQGPEFLTYFQNEAQLEKSRLLSDRFSAERPKGSFSTLEIQRTEQGDSAMYLCASRVQGSGEKLFFGSGTQLSVL.

This rearrangement joins TRBV5-8 to TRBJ2-7, with 9 bases matching TRBD2. After removal of 1 base from V and 7 bases from J, the junction contained 9 bases not matched to a gene. This CDR3 comprises 15 residues. Looked up from germline, CDR1 is SGHTS and CDR2 is YDEGEE. The CDR3 DNA sequence: TGTGCCAGCAGCTTGATGGGCGGGAGGGCCTTTGAGCAGTACTTC. It translates to CASSLMGGRAFEQYF. Full variable domain (remainder filled in from reference TRBV5-8 and TRBJ2-7): EAGVTQSPTHLIKTRGQQATLRCSPISGHTSVYWYQQALGLGLQFLLWYDEGEERNRGNFPPRFSGRQFPNYSSELNVNALELEDSALYLCASSLMGGRAFEQYFGPGTRLTVT.

This clone was detected ten times or more. V is TRBV19 and J is TRBJ1-3; the D is unclear. Germline lookup yields CDR1 LNHDA and CDR2 SQIVND (reference sequence). The length of the CDR3 is 17 residues. The V end was cut by 3 bases, the J end by 0 bases, with 15 bases between. The CDR3 sequence is CASSIPGGAFSGNTIYF. CDR3 nucleotides: TGTGCCAGTAGTATCCCGGGTGGAGCATTCTCTGGAAACACCATATATTTT.

The V and J genes are TRBV11-3 and TRBJ1-1; possible D gene TRBD1, 6 bases. The CDR3 covers 12 residues. The germline V gene has CDR1 SGHNT and CDR2 YENEEA. Trimming took off 1 base at V and 11 bases at J, with 11 bases between the two ends. This CDR3 reads CASSLGSGEAFF. As DNA, the CDR3 is TGTGCCAGCAGCTTAGGGTCAGGGGAGGCTTTCTTT.

In this sample, this clone turned up many times. The gene calls are TRBV3-1 (or the pseudogene TRBV3-2) and TRBJ2-2; D is ambiguous. The CDR3 covers 14 residues. Per the germline V gene, CDR1 is LGHDT and CDR2 is YNNKEL (reference sequence). Between the trimmed V and J ends, which lost 4 bases and 6 bases, there was a span of 12 bases. The CDR3: CASSLTTLSGELFF. The DNA for the CDR3 is TGTGCCAGCAGCCTAACTACCTTATCCGGGGAGCTGTTTTTT.

The chain is built from TRBV7-8 and TRBJ2-1; 12 nucleotides align to TRBD2. CDR1 SGHVS and CDR2 FQNEAQ come from the germline V gene. This CDR3 is 17 amino acids long. J gave up 3 bases and V 0 bases, and 3 bases lay outside the gene matches. CDR3: CASSLAPTSGSYNEQFF. The CDR3 bases are TGTGCCAGCAGCTTAGCCCCGACTAGCGGGAGCTACAATGAGCAGTTCTTC.

Many counts were recorded for this clone. V gene TRBV11-2 combines with J gene TRBJ2-1; 8 bases fit TRBD2. Germline V gives CDR1 SGHAT, CDR2 FQNNGV. V lost 1 base and J lost 5; bases outside the gene matches: 4. The length of the CDR3 is 15 residues. This CDR3 is CASSLAGGTNNEQFF. The CDR3 nucleotides read TGTGCCAGCAGCTTAGCGGGGGGGACTAACAATGAGCAGTTCTTC. The full variable domain, in which reference TRBV11-2 and TRBJ2-1 provide the parts outside the CDR3, is EAGVAQSPRYKIIEKRQSVAFWCNPISGHATLYWYQQILGQGPKLLIQFQNNGVVDDSQLPKDRFSAERLKGVDSTLKIQPAKLEDSAVYLCASSLAGGTNNEQFFGPGTRLTVL.

This chain links TRBV2 with TRBJ1-1; 9 nucleotides align to TRBD1. Per the germline V gene, CDR1 is SNHLY and CDR2 is FYNNEI. This CDR3 has 15 residues. V was pared by 5 bases and J by 1 base, with 5 bases of the junction left unmatched. The CDR3 region is CASSLQGAKNTEAFF. The CDR3 coding sequence is TGTGCCAGCAGTCTACAGGGGGCGAAGAACACTGAAGCTTTCTTT.

The chain couples TRBV5-4 to TRBJ2-1; weak D call: TRBD2 (5 bases). V lost 0 bases and J lost 7, with 14 bases in between. The CDR3 sequence is 15 residues long. The germline V gene has CDR1 SGHNT and CDR2 YYREEE (reference sequence). The CDR3 loop is CASSLAGGLPNEQFF. The DNA for the CDR3 is TGTGCCAGCAGCTTGGCCGGCGGGTTACCAAATGAGCAGTTCTTC.

This rearrangement joins TRBV21-1 to TRBJ1-5; the table's D call, TRBD1, has no DNA check behind it. TRBV21-1 is assigned pseudogene status. This CDR3 has 14 amino acids. The CDR3 region has the DNA TGTGCCAGCAGCAATAAATACGCAGTTCAGCCCCAGCATTTT. This gives the protein CASSNKYAVQPQHF.

V gene TRBV6-5 combines with J gene TRBJ1-6; TRBD1 might be the D (5 bases). CDR3 length: 13 residues. V gave up 1 base and J gave up 9 bases, with 7 bases separating them. Germline CDR1 is MNHEY and CDR2 is SVGAGI. The CDR3 bases are TGTGCCAGCAGTTACTACAGGCTTTCACCCCTCCACTTT. Its translation is CASSYYRLSPLHF.

In its sample, this clone was seen a few times. This chain links TRBV7-2 with TRBJ1-6; D is undetermined. The V end lost 2 bases, the J end lost 8 bases, and 10 bases lay between the germline ends. Germline CDR1 and CDR2: SGHTA and FQGNSA. CDR3 length: 14 residues. CDR3 nucleotide sequence: TGTGCCAGCAGCTTACAGGAGGGTCATTCACCCCTCCACTTT. It specifies CASSLQEGHSPLHF.

This rearrangement joins TRBV6-5 to TRBJ2-2; 9 bases match TRBD1. Per germline, CDR1 MNHEY and CDR2 SVGAGI. Trimming at V came to 4 bases and at J to 3 bases, leaving 0 bases not matched to a gene. This CDR3 region has 14 residues. The CDR3 nucleotides are TGTGCCAGCAGTTGGACAGGGGACACCGGGGAGCTGTTTTTT. It translates to CASSWTGDTGELFF.

The chain is built from TRBV3-1 (or the pseudogene TRBV3-2) and TRBJ2-7, with 11 bases lining up with TRBD1. Germline CDR1 and CDR2: LGHDT and YNNKEL (reference sequence). There are 16 residues in the CDR3. V was clipped by 4 bases and J by 3 bases; unmatched bases: 8. In DNA, the CDR3 is TGTGCCAGCAGCCTAACCGCCGGGACAGGGGGCTACGAGCAGTACTTC. This gives the protein CASSLTAGTGGYEQYF.

This clone was counted a few times. The CDR3 coding sequence is TGCGCCAGCAGCGCCTCGGGACAGGACTACAATGAGCAGTTCTTC. This sequence encodes CASSASGQDYNEQFF. The chain couples TRBV5-1 to TRBJ2-1; 8 bases fit TRBD1. Germline lookup yields CDR1 SGHRS and CDR2 YFSETQ. J was trimmed by 3 bases and V by 4 bases; bases with no gene match: 6. The CDR3 is made up of 15 amino acids. Filled out from reference TRBV5-1 and TRBJ2-1, the complete variable domain reads KAGVTQTPRYLIKTRGQQVTLSCSPISGHRSVSWYQQTPGQGLQFLFEYFSETQRNKGNFPGRFSGRQFSNSRSEMNVSTLELGDSALYLCASSASGQDYNEQFFGPGTRLTVL.

This clone is labeled as medium-sized. The CDR3 is CASFGQGESGELFF. CDR3 DNA sequence: TGTGCCAGCTTCGGACAGGGGGAGTCCGGGGAGCTGTTTTTT. V is TRBV18 and J is TRBJ2-2; 10 nucleotides line up with TRBD1. There are 14 residues in the CDR3. The V and J ends lost 7 bases and 6 bases, in that order; junction bases with no gene match: 5. Germline-derived CDR1 and CDR2 are KGHSH and LQKENI.

The chain combines TRBV18 with TRBJ2-7, with D possibly matching TRBD1 (6 bases). Germline loops: CDR1 KGHSH, CDR2 LQKENI. V was cut by 4 bases and J by 1 base, with 14 bases left in between. There are 15 residues in the CDR3. The CDR3 region has the DNA TGTGCCAGCTCACTGTCTCAGGGGAAGTCCTACGAGCAGTACTTC. Translating gives CASSLSQGKSYEQYF. Together with reference TRBV18 and TRBJ2-7, the CDR3 gives the full variable domain: NAGVMQNPRHLVRRRGQEARLRCSPMKGHSHVYWYRQLPEEGLKFMVYLQKENIIDESGMPKERFSAEFPKEGPSILRIQQVVRGDSAAYFCASSLSQGKSYEQYFGPGTRLTVT.

This clone has just one count. The chain has TRBV7-8 and TRBJ2-3; 10 bases fit TRBD2. This CDR3 has 17 amino acids. V lost 2 bases and J lost 0; bases outside the gene matches: 5. CDR1 and CDR2 (germline): SGHVS, FQNEAQ. Here the CDR3 DNA reads TGTGCCAGCAGCTTAAGAGCGGGGGGGCCTAGCACAGATACGCAGTATTTT. This codes for CASSLRAGGPSTDTQYF.